Each of the 20 T cell receptor beta chains below was sequenced from the same sample in a study of CD8 T cells in Susac syndrome (dated by TCRdb to between 2017 and 2020). Library preparation used the immunoSEQ multiplex PCR assay. RNA was extracted using the RNeasy kit, and about 0.5 to 1 ug of the RNA was reverse transcribed with random hexamers. The public reads were reanalyzed by TCRdb: fastp trimming at Q25, MiXCR alignment, in-frame beta chains only. Each entry merges the rows of one CDR3 protein and shows their most common DNA and genes. Counted in this sample were about 80,000 distinct CDR3 sequences; 91% of them appeared once. The top ten hold less than 0.6% of the sample. The sequencing input was CD8+ T cells from PBMCs. The receptors come from a human donor with multiple sclerosis.

The rearrangement links TRBV6-6 to TRBJ1-5, with 7 bases aligning to TRBD1. Trimming took 2 bases from V and 4 from J; bases not matched to a gene: 8. Germline V gene data show CDR1 as MNHNY and CDR2 as SVGAGI (reference sequence). The CDR3 is 16 residues long. The CDR3 nucleotides read TGTGCCAGCAGTTACCAGGGACAGCTTGGGAATCAGCCCCAGCATTTT. Translated: CASSYQGQLGNQPQHF.

CDR3 DNA sequence: TGTGCCAGCAGTTTAAGGACGGACAGGCTCACTGAAGCTTTCTTT. Translation gives CASSLRTDRLTEAFF. The rearrangement joins TRBV28 to TRBJ1-1; 7 bases are a match to TRBD1. The CDR3 is 15 residues long. Trimming cost V 2 bases and J 4 bases; bases outside gene matches: 7. Germline CDR1 reads MDHEN; CDR2 reads SYDVKM.

The chain links TRBV5-4 to TRBJ2-3; weak D call: TRBD2 (5 bases). This CDR3 has 13 amino acids. V lost 4 bases, J lost 6 bases, and 12 bases lay in between. Germline V CDR1 and CDR2: SGHNT, YYREEE (reference sequence). CDR3 residues: CASSPLPGDTQYF. The CDR3 nucleotides are TGTGCCAGCAGCCCCCTCCCGGGGGATACGCAGTATTTT. The variable domain in full, with the rest retrieved from reference TRBV5-4 and TRBJ2-3, is ETGVTQSPTHLIKTRGQQVTLRCSSQSGHNTVSWYQQALGQGPQFIFQYYREEENGRGNFPPRFSGLQFPNYSSELNVNALELDDSALYLCASSPLPGDTQYFGPGTRLTVL.

This chain uses TRBV20-1 with TRBJ2-1; possible D gene TRBD2, 6 bases. This CDR3 region has 20 residues. V lost 2 bases and J 8 bases, leaving 34 bases between the germline ends. The germline V gene encodes CDR1 DFQATT and CDR2 SNEGSKA (reference sequence). The CDR3 DNA reads as TGCAGTGCTAGATCCCCCTTGCGACTAGTGGCCTCTCGGTTTTTCGATGAGCAGTTCTTC. This translates into CSARSPLRLVASRFFDEQFF.

The chain carries TRBV6-6 and TRBJ2-2; 7 nucleotides line up with TRBD2. V was pared by 2 bases and J by 8 bases, with 11 bases of the junction left unmatched. The CDR3 has 16 amino acids. Germline CDR1 MNHNY, CDR2 SVGAGI (reference sequence). In DNA, the CDR3 is TGTGCCAGCAGTTACCTCCGAAGAAGCGGGGAGGGGGAGCTGTTTTTT. Translation gives CASSYLRRSGEGELFF.

The chain employs TRBV19 and TRBJ2-7, with TRBD1 as a possible D gene (5 bases). Germline CDR1 LNHDA, CDR2 SQIVND (reference sequence). The CDR3 is 13 amino acids. The germline V and J ends were trimmed by 3 bases and 1 base, with 7 bases remaining between them. The CDR3 here is CASSITGSYEQYF. As DNA, the CDR3 is TGTGCCAGTAGTATCACAGGTTCCTACGAGCAGTACTTC.

V and J are TRBV6-5 and TRBJ1-1, with D unclear. There are 17 residues in the CDR3. Germline V gene data show CDR1 as MNHEY and CDR2 as SVGAGI. Trimming left V 0 bases short and J 0 bases short, with 14 bases between. CDR3 in amino acids: CASSYSTLAAVNTEAFF. Written as DNA, the CDR3 is TGTGCCAGCAGTTACTCGACTCTTGCCGCGGTGAACACTGAAGCTTTCTTT.

The CDR3 is CASSPEGVLTEAFF. The CDR3 nucleotides are TGCGCCAGCAGCCCGGAGGGGGTTCTCACTGAAGCTTTCTTT. The chain employs TRBV4-1 and TRBJ1-1; D is perhaps TRBD1 (6 bases). The CDR3 contains 14 residues. V lost 4 bases, J lost 4 bases, and 13 bases lay in between. Germline V gives CDR1 MGHRA, CDR2 YSYEKL.

The genes are TRBV5-6 and TRBJ2-3; 12 nucleotides match TRBD2. The germline CDR1 and CDR2 sequences are SGHDT and YYEEEE. With V trimmed by 2 bases and J by 7 bases, 8 bases remained unmatched. CDR3 length equals 16 residues. The CDR3: CASSFPTSGSGNTQYF. The CDR3 bases are TGTGCCAGCAGCTTCCCGACTAGCGGGAGCGGGAATACGCAGTATTTT.

The chain joins TRBV29-1 to TRBJ2-1; D is uncertain. The germline V and J ends were trimmed by 6 bases and 6 bases, with 6 bases remaining between them. Germline V gives CDR1 SQVTM, CDR2 ANQGSEA. This CDR3 contains 10 residues. The CDR3 DNA sequence: TGCAGCGTGTTTAGCAATGAGCAGTTCTTC. Translated, it gives CSVFSNEQFF.

This clonotype appeared once. V is TRBV28 and J is TRBJ1-1, with 8 bases identical to TRBD1. Germline loops: CDR1 MDHEN, CDR2 SYDVKM. The CDR3 length is 15 residues. Losses at the gene ends were 0 bases for V and 3 bases for J; bases not matched to a gene: 3. CDR3 region: CASSLWTGADTEAFF. In DNA, the CDR3 is TGTGCCAGCAGTTTATGGACAGGGGCGGACACTGAAGCTTTCTTT.

The chain employs TRBV3-1 and TRBJ2-2, with 8 bases that match TRBD1. The junction had 8 bases not matched to a gene; V was cut back by 4 bases and J by 7 bases. The CDR3 covers 15 residues. Germline loops: CDR1 LGHDT, CDR2 YNNKEL (reference sequence). The CDR3 DNA reads as TGTGCCAGCAGCCGGACAGGGACCCAACACGGGGAGCTGTTTTTT. Translation: CASSRTGTQHGELFF.

The CDR3, as DNA: TGCAGCGTCCAGGTCCCTGACAGTATTATCTCCTACAATGAGCAGTTCTTC. It encodes CSVQVPDSIISYNEQFF. This chain links TRBV29-1 with TRBJ2-1; tentatively, D is TRBD1 (5 bases). The germline gives CDR1 SQVTM, CDR2 ANQGSEA. This CDR3 contains 17 residues. Trimming took 6 bases from V and 0 from J, leaving 21 bases between them.

On this clonotype itself: At one end the junction does not follow the germline gene, possibly because of a read error. The J gene is TRBJ2-7, the V gene TRBV14; no definite D call. The CDR3 sequence is 14 residues long. The germline CDR1 and CDR2 sequences are SGHDN and FVKESK. CDR3 nucleotides: TGTGCCAGCTGCCAAGTCCACCTGTCTTACGAGCAGTACTTC. Protein: CASCQVHLSYEQYF.

The V call is TRBV19, the J call TRBJ1-1; no definite D call. Trimming pared 3 bases from V and 0 bases from J, leaving 11 bases between. Per germline, CDR1 LNHDA and CDR2 SQIVND (reference sequence). The CDR3 length is 15 residues. CDR3 sequence: CASSIDPTLNTEAFF. The DNA for the CDR3 is TGTGCCAGTAGTATCGACCCGACCTTGAACACTGAAGCTTTCTTT.

The V gene is TRBV12-3 or TRBV12-4, the J gene TRBJ1-2, with TRBD1 identical over 8 bases. J lost 3 bases, V lost 5 bases, and 8 bases had no gene match. The CDR3 spans 15 residues. DNA of the CDR3: TGTGCCAGCAGTCTTGACAGGGGATGGGACTATGGCTACACCTTC. It translates to CASSLDRGWDYGYTF.

This clonotype was counted once. The chain has TRBV7-6 and TRBJ2-1; D is unresolved. In germline, CDR1 is SGHVS, CDR2 FNYEAQ. The CDR3 runs to 11 residues. Trimming removed 1 base at V and 8 bases at J, with 3 bases between. The CDR3 DNA reads as TGTGCCAGCAGCTTAGAATATGAGCAGTTCTTC. Amino acids: CASSLEYEQFF. Looking up the rest from reference TRBV7-6 and TRBJ2-1 gives the full variable domain: GAGVSQSPRYKVTKRGQDVALRCDPISGHVSLYWYRQALGQGPEFLTYFNYEAQQDKSGLPNDRFSAERPEGSISTLTIQRTEQRDSAMYRCASSLEYEQFFGPGTRLTVL.

The chain is built from TRBV6-2 or TRBV6-3 and TRBJ2-1; D is uncertain. The CDR3 has 12 amino acids. Germline V gives CDR1 MNHEY, CDR2 SVGEGT. The ends were cut back, 2 bases at V and 10 bases at J, with 9 bases in the middle. The CDR3, as DNA: TGTGCCAGCAGTTACGACCCCCCAGAGCAGTTCTTC. Encoded protein: CASSYDPPEQFF.

The gene calls are TRBV2 and TRBJ1-4; D is unclear. Trimming removed 5 bases at V and 3 bases at J, with 13 bases between. The germline V gene has CDR1 SNHLY and CDR2 FYNNEI. CDR3 length: 15 residues. The CDR3 coding sequence is TGTGCCAGCAGTCCTGAGGCAGGATCTAATGAAAAACTGTTTTTT. As protein: CASSPEAGSNEKLFF.

The chain has TRBV9 and TRBJ1-1, with D possibly being TRBD1 (5 bases). V was clipped by 0 bases and J by 9 bases, with 12 bases between them. Germline CDR1 and CDR2: SGDLS and YYNGEE. This CDR3 region has 13 residues. The CDR3 reads CASSVGQGNKAFF. As DNA, the CDR3 is TGTGCCAGCAGCGTAGGTCAGGGAAATAAAGCTTTCTTT.